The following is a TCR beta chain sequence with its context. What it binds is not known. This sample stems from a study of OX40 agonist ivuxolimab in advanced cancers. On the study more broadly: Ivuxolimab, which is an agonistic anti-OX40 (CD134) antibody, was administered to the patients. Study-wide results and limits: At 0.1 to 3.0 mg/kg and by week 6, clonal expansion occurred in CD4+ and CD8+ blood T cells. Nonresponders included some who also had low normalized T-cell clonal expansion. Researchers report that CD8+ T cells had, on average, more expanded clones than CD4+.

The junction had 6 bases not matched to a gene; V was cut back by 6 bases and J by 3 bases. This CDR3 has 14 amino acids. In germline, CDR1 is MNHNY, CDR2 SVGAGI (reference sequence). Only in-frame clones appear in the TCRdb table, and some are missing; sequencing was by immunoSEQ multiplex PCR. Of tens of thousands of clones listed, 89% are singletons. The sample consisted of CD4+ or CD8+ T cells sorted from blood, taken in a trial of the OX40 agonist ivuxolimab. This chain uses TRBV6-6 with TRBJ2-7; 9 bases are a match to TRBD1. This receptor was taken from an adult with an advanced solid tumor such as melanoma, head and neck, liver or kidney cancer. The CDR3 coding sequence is TGTGCCAGCAGCACAGGGGGCCTAGGCTACGAGCAGTACTTC. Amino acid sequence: CASSTGGLGYEQYF.